This T cell receptor (beta chain) was documented in a study of blood T cell repertoires in COVID-19. Study-level information: COVID-19 samples, acute and convalescent, were from the United States, Italy and Spain. T cells, B-cell-depleted T cells, or PBMCs supplied cDNA or gDNA.

Authors' data handling: Reference gene primers were amplified, and this amplification served to estimate nucleated cell counts. Using immunoSEQ multiplex PCR, the repertoire was profiled, and TCRdb retains in-frame clones only, with some absent. V and J calls and clone size are those listed in that table; D and trimming were worked out from the DNA. In the table there are about 260,000 clones, about 89% of which are singletons. In its sample, this clone was seen a few times. This receptor was taken from a woman between 50 and 59 years old with acute or convalescent COVID-19. Source material: peripheral blood.

The CDR3 DNA follows: TGTGCCAGCTGCCTAAGGGGTTACGAGCAGTACTTC. It encodes CASCLRGYEQYF. The chain combines TRBV12-3 or TRBV12-4 with TRBJ2-7; TRBD1 is a possible D gene (5 bases). The CDR3 consists of 12 residues. V lost 8 bases and J lost 4, with 12 bases in between.